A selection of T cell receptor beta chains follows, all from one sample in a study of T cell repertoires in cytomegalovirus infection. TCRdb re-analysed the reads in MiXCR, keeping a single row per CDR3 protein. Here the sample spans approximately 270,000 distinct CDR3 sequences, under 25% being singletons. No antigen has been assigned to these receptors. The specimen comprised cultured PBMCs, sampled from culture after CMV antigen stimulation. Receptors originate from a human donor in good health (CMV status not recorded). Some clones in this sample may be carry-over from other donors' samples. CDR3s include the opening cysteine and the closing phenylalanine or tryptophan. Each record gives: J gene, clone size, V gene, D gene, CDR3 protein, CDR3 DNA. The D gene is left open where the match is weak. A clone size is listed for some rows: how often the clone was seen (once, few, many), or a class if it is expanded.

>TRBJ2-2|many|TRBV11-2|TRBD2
CASSWGTSGTGELFF
TGTGCCAGCAGCTGGGGGACTAGCGGGACCGGGGAGCTGTTTTTT
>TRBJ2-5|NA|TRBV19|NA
CASSHGLQEGQETQYF
TGTGCCAGTAGTCACGGACTCCAGGAAGGCCAAGAGACCCAGTACTTC
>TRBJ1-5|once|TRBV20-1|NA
CSARTSGNQPQHF
TGCAGTGCCCGAACGTCGGGGAATCAGCCCCAGCATTTT
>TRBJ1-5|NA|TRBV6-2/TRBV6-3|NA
CASSYYENRQPQHF
TGTGCCAGCAGTTACTACGAGAATCGTCAGCCCCAGCATTTT
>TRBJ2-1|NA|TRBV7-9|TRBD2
CASRLPGLESEQFF
TGTGCCAGCAGGTTACCGGGACTAGAGAGTGAGCAGTTCTTC
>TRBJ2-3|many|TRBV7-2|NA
CASSFAGADTQYF
TGTGCCAGCAGCTTCGCAGGGGCAGATACGCAGTATTTT
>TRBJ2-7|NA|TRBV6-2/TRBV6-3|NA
CASSLWAGSYEQYF
TGTGCCAGCAGCCTCTGGGCGGGCTCCTACGAGCAGTACTTC
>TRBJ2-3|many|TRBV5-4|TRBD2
CASSPGLAGAKDTQYF
TGTGCCAGCAGCCCCGGACTAGCGGGAGCTAAAGATACGCAGTATTTT
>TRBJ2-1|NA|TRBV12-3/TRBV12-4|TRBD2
CASSTTSGRYNEQFF
TGTGCCAGCAGTACGACTAGCGGGAGATACAATGAGCAGTTCTTC
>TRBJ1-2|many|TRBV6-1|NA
CASSEVNYGYTF
TGTGCCAGCAGTGAAGTTAACTATGGCTACACCTTC
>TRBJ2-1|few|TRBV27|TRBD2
CASSFTGLAGEQFF
TGTGCCAGCAGTTTTACGGGACTAGCGGGGGAGCAGTTCTTC
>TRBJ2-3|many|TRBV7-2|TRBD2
CASSLLAGGGTDTQYF
TGTGCCAGCAGCTTATTGGCGGGAGGTGGCACAGATACGCAGTATTTT
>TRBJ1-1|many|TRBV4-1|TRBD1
CASTVSGTGAGEVLHTEAFF
TGCGCCAGCACCGTCTCCGGGACAGGGGCCGGAGAGGTATTGCACACTGAAGCTTTCTTT
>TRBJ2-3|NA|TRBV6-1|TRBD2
CASSGLGLAGLRSRDTQYF
TGTGCCAGCAGCGGTTTGGGACTAGCGGGATTGAGGTCACGAGATACGCAGTATTTT
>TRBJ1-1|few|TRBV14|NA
CASSPGLRTAFF
TGTGCCAGCAGCCCGGGACTCAGGACGGCTTTCTTT
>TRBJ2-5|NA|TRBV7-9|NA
CASSPTQTDQETQYF
TGTGCCAGCAGCCCAACCCAGACGGACCAAGAGACCCAGTACTTC
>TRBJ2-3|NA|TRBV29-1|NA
CSAPGGLAADTQYF
TGCAGCGCACCCGGAGGGCTAGCAGCAGATACGCAGTATTTT
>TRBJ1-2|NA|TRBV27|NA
CASSLLGHLNYGYTF
TGTGCCAGCAGTTTATTGGGACATCTTAACTATGGCTACACCTTC
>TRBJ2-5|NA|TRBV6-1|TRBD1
CASSGTGTGETQYF
TGTGCCAGCAGTGGAACCGGGACAGGGGAGACCCAGTACTTC
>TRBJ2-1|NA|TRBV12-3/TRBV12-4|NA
CASSPTRVTEQFF
TGTGCCAGCAGCCCGACTAGGGTCACTGAGCAGTTCTTC
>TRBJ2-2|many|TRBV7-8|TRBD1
CASSYPTGANTGELFF
TGTGCCAGCAGCTACCCGACAGGGGCTAACACCGGGGAGCTGTTTTTT
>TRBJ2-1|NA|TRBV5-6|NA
CASSLLGIEQFF
TGTGCCAGCAGCTTGTTGGGGATCGAGCAGTTCTTC
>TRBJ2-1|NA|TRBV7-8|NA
CASTQWGGGSDEQFF
TGTGCCAGCACTCAATGGGGCGGGGGCAGCGATGAGCAGTTCTTC
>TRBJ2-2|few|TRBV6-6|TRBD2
CASSSGLADTGELFF
TGTGCCAGCAGTTCGGGACTAGCGGACACCGGGGAGCTGTTTTTT
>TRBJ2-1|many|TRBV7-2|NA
CASSLNGYNEQFF
TGTGCCAGCAGCTTGAATGGCTACAATGAGCAGTTCTTC
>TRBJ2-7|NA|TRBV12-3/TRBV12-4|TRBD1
CASSLPGQPHEQYF
TGTGCCAGCAGTTTACCGGGACAGCCCCACGAGCAGTACTTC
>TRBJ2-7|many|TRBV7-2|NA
CASSLGSGYEQYF
TGTGCCAGCAGCTTAGGAAGTGGCTACGAGCAGTACTTC
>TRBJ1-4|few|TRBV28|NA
CASSSGWNEKLFF
TGTGCCAGCAGCTCCGGGTGGAACGAGAAACTGTTTTTT
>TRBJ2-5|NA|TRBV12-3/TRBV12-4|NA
CASSSTGVKETQYF
TGTGCCAGCAGTTCCACCGGGGTTAAAGAGACCCAGTACTTC
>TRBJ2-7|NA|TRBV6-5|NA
CASSYWPGGSYEQYF
TGTGCCAGCAGTTACTGGCCAGGAGGTTCCTACGAGCAGTACTTC
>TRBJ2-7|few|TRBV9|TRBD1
CASSLTRDRGEQYF
TGTGCCAGCAGCCTAACCCGGGACAGGGGCGAGCAGTACTTC
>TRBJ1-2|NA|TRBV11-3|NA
CASSARGGGAEGYTF
TGTGCCAGCAGCGCCAGAGGGGGGGGCGCGGAGGGCTACACCTTC
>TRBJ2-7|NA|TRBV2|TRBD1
CASTRDRGPSEQYF
TGTGCCAGCACCCGGGACAGGGGGCCGTCCGAGCAGTACTTC
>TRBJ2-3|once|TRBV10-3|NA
CAISEGRGHRTDTQYF
TGTGCCATCAGTGAAGGGCGGGGGCACCGCACAGATACGCAGTATTTT
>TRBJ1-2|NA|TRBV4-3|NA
CASSTLLKNYGYTF
TGCGCCAGCAGCACCCTGCTGAAGAACTATGGCTACACCTTC
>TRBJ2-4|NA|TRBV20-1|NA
CSARTNRDTFIVGF
TGCAGTGCTAGAACTAACCGGGACACCTTCATCGTAGGATTC
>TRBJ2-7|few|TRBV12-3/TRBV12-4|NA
CASSSHYEQYF
TGTGCCAGCAGTTCCCATTACGAGCAGTACTTC
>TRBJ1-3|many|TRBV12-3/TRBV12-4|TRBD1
CASKIIDRGILSGNTIYF
TGTGCCAGCAAAATAATCGACAGGGGCATCCTCTCTGGAAACACCATATATTTT
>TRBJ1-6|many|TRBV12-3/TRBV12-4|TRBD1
CASSGQGSSSPLHF
TGTGCCAGCAGCGGACAGGGGAGTTCTTCACCCCTCCACTTT
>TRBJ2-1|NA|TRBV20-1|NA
CSARLGGSYNEQFF
TGCAGTGCTCGGCTCGGTGGGTCCTACAATGAGCAGTTCTTC
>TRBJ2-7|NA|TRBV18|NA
CASSPFSGAQGYEQYF
TGTGCCAGCTCACCCTTCTCTGGGGCACAGGGCTACGAGCAGTACTTC
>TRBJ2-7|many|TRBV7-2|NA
CASSPPGLYEQYF
TGTGCCAGCAGCCCCCCGGGACTGTACGAGCAGTACTTC
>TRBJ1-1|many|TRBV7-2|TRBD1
CASSPQGADTEAFF
TGTGCCAGCAGCCCACAGGGGGCCGACACTGAAGCTTTCTTT